A single sample gave rise to the 5 T cell receptor beta chains below, sequenced in a study of cytomegalovirus exposure and HLA in healthy donors. This PCR relied on a set of 60 Vbeta primers and 13 Jbeta primers. Using immunoSEQ multiplex PCR, the repertoire was profiled, and TCRdb retains in-frame clones only, with some absent. The sample yields under 150,000 clones, about four fifths seen once. Material for sequencing was PBMCs. The source is a male donor in good health and CMV-seronegative.

The chain carries TRBV7-2 and TRBJ1-2; D unclear. The ends were cut back, 11 bases at V and 5 bases at J, with 18 bases in the middle. This CDR3 has 13 residues. Germline V gene lookup returns CDR1 SGHTA and CDR2 FQGNSA. Written as DNA, the CDR3 is TGTGCCTTAAGGCAGGAGGGATGGTATGGCTACACCTTC. This codes for CALRQEGWYGYTF.

The genes are TRBV6-6 and TRBJ2-2; no firm D call. Trimming removed 7 bases at V and 6 bases at J, with 12 bases between. This CDR3 has 13 residues. CDR1 and CDR2 (germline): MNHNY, SVGAGI (reference sequence). CDR3 sequence (DNA): TGTGCCAGCACCAAGAGCGAGTCCGGGGAGCTGTTTTTT. Translated, it gives CASTKSESGELFF.

The CDR3 here is CASSPTGGRGPYEQYF. The CDR3 bases are TGTGCCAGCAGCCCCACCGGGGGAAGGGGGCCTTACGAGCAGTACTTC. The gene calls are TRBV7-6 and TRBJ2-7, with D perhaps TRBD1 (7 bases). V gave up 5 bases and J gave up 4 bases, with 21 bases separating them. This CDR3 is 16 amino acids long. CDR1 is SGHVS, CDR2 FNYEAQ, per germline.

The gene calls are TRBV11-3 and TRBJ2-1, with 8 positions matching TRBD1. The J segment lost 15 bases and the V segment lost 1 base, leaving 5 bases of the junction unmatched. This CDR3 comprises 12 residues. Germline values: CDR1 SGHNT, CDR2 YENEEA. CDR3 in DNA: TGTGCCAGCAGCTTAGGGCAGGGGGCGCGGTTCTTC. It yields the protein CASSLGQGARFF. The whole variable domain, remainder taken from reference TRBV11-3 and TRBJ2-1, is EAGVVQSPRYKIIEKKQPVAFWCNPISGHNTLYWYLQNLGQGPELLIRYENEEAVDDSQLPKDRFSAERLKGVDSTLKIQPAELGDSAVYLCASSLGQGARFFGPGTRLTVL.

The genes are TRBV7-2 and TRBJ2-7; 9 bases fit TRBD1. J gave up 3 bases and V 5 bases, and 11 bases lay outside the gene matches. CDR1 and CDR2 (germline): SGHTA, FQGNSA. The CDR3 is 16 amino acids. The CDR3 nucleotides are TGTGCCAGCAGCCCAGCCGGGACAGGGATCTACTACGAGCAGTACTTC. The encoded protein is CASSPAGTGIYYEQYF.